These T cell receptor beta chains were read from a single sample in a study of OX40 agonist ivuxolimab in advanced cancers. Sequenced by immunoSEQ multiplex PCR; TCRdb stores in-frame clones only, minus some. The table shows over 80,000 clones, with approximately 90% occurring only once. The sequencing here drew on CD4+ or CD8+ T cells sorted from blood, taken in a trial of the OX40 agonist ivuxolimab. Source of these receptors: an adult with an advanced solid tumor such as melanoma, head and neck, liver or kidney cancer. The CDR3 runs from the conserved cysteine through the conserved F or W. D genes are given only for firm matches. The listing skips clone size in some rows; elsewhere it reads once, few, many or a size class.

clone_size: .
j_call: TRBJ1-1
d_call: .
v_call: TRBV10-3
cdr3_nt: TGTGCCATCAGTGATATTCGCGGAGCAGACGAAGCTTTCTTT
cdr3_aa: CAISDIRGADEAFF

clone_size: .
j_call: TRBJ2-7
d_call: .
v_call: TRBV10-3
cdr3_nt: TGTGCCACCCGGGTGGGTCCTTTCTCCTACGAGCAGTACTTC
cdr3_aa: CATRVGPFSYEQYF

clone_size: .
j_call: TRBJ1-1
d_call: .
v_call: TRBV7-9
cdr3_nt: TGTGCCAGCAGCTTAGTGTCCGGGAACACTGAAGCTTTCTTT
cdr3_aa: CASSLVSGNTEAFF

clone_size: .
j_call: TRBJ1-1
d_call: .
v_call: TRBV28
cdr3_nt: TGTGCCAGCAGAGGTACAGGAGAATTGGGAAAAGCTTTCTTT
cdr3_aa: CASRGTGELGKAFF

clone_size: .
j_call: TRBJ2-7
d_call: TRBD1
v_call: TRBV11-2
cdr3_nt: TGTGCCAGCATGGCGGGGACAGGGGTATACGAGCAGTACTTC
cdr3_aa: CASMAGTGVYEQYF

clone_size: .
j_call: TRBJ1-5
d_call: TRBD1
v_call: TRBV27
cdr3_nt: TGTGCCAGCAGTTTGTTAGGGACAGACATTTATCAGCCCCAGCATTTT
cdr3_aa: CASSLLGTDIYQPQHF

clone_size: .
j_call: TRBJ2-7
d_call: TRBD1
v_call: TRBV7-9
cdr3_nt: TGTGCCAGCAGCTTAAGACAGGGGGCCCCCTACGAGCAGTACTTC
cdr3_aa: CASSLRQGAPYEQYF

clone_size: .
j_call: TRBJ2-7
d_call: .
v_call: TRBV10-1
cdr3_nt: TGCGCCAGCAGTGCCGGACAGGAGCAGTACTTC
cdr3_aa: CASSAGQEQYF

clone_size: once
j_call: TRBJ1-3
d_call: TRBD1
v_call: TRBV7-8
cdr3_nt: TGTGCCAGCAGCCCCGGGACAGCTGCTCGGTACGGAAACACCATATATTTT
cdr3_aa: CASSPGTAARYGNTIYF

clone_size: once
j_call: TRBJ2-1
d_call: .
v_call: TRBV5-1
cdr3_nt: TGCGCCAGCAGCTCGGACAACTACAATGAGCAGTTCTTC
cdr3_aa: CASSSDNYNEQFF

clone_size: .
j_call: TRBJ1-1
d_call: .
v_call: TRBV28
cdr3_nt: TGTGCCAGCAGTACTTCCGGTTCGGGGAGGGCTGAAGCTTTCTTT
cdr3_aa: CASSTSGSGRAEAFF

clone_size: .
j_call: TRBJ2-1
d_call: TRBD2
v_call: TRBV2
cdr3_nt: TGTGCCAGCAGTTATCGGACTAGCGGGAGTATGGATGAGCAGTTCTTC
cdr3_aa: CASSYRTSGSMDEQFF

clone_size: .
j_call: TRBJ2-2
d_call: .
v_call: TRBV11-2
cdr3_nt: TGTGCCAGCAGCTCCCTGAAGGTGCCTACCGGGGAGCTGTTTTTT
cdr3_aa: CASSSLKVPTGELFF

clone_size: .
j_call: TRBJ1-2
d_call: .
v_call: TRBV18
cdr3_nt: TGTGCCAGCTTCAACCAGGTCCGGGAGGGCTATGGCTACACCTTC
cdr3_aa: CASFNQVREGYGYTF

clone_size: .
j_call: TRBJ2-1
d_call: .
v_call: TRBV9
cdr3_nt: TGTGCCAGCAGCGGAAATCATAATCGGGGGGAGCAGTTCTTC
cdr3_aa: CASSGNHNRGEQFF

clone_size: .
j_call: TRBJ2-3
d_call: TRBD1
v_call: TRBV7-3
cdr3_nt: TGTGCCAGCAGCTTAAAGGGGGCTAGCACAGATACGCAGTATTTT
cdr3_aa: CASSLKGASTDTQYF

clone_size: once
j_call: TRBJ2-7
d_call: TRBD1
v_call: TRBV11-2
cdr3_nt: TGTGCCAGCAGCTTAGTCTGGGACAGTTCCTACGAGCAGTACTTC
cdr3_aa: CASSLVWDSSYEQYF

clone_size: .
j_call: TRBJ2-1
d_call: TRBD2
v_call: TRBV29-1
cdr3_nt: TGCAGCTTCAGCGGGGCTAACACCTGGGGCTCCTACAATGAGCAGTTCTTC
cdr3_aa: CSFSGANTWGSYNEQFF

clone_size: few
j_call: TRBJ2-7
d_call: .
v_call: TRBV10-2
cdr3_nt: TGCGCCAGCAGTGCCCATAATAGGGTGGCGACCTACGAGCAGTACTTC
cdr3_aa: CASSAHNRVATYEQYF

clone_size: .
j_call: TRBJ2-7
d_call: .
v_call: TRBV11-2
cdr3_nt: TGTGCCAGCAGCCCTATACAGGGCTCCTACGAGCAGTACTTC
cdr3_aa: CASSPIQGSYEQYF

clone_size: .
j_call: TRBJ2-1
d_call: .
v_call: TRBV7-2
cdr3_nt: TGTGCCAGCAGCCCCCTCGGGGTAGGGGAGCAGTTCTTC
cdr3_aa: CASSPLGVGEQFF

clone_size: .
j_call: TRBJ2-7
d_call: .
v_call: TRBV5-1
cdr3_nt: TGCGCCAGCAGCTCCTCCTACGAGCAGTACTTC
cdr3_aa: CASSSSYEQYF

clone_size: .
j_call: TRBJ1-4
d_call: TRBD1
v_call: TRBV29-1
cdr3_nt: TGCAGCGTTGAGGGGACAGGCGGGAGAAAACTGTTTTTT
cdr3_aa: CSVEGTGGRKLFF

clone_size: .
j_call: TRBJ2-1
d_call: .
v_call: TRBV10-3
cdr3_nt: TGTGCCATCAGTGAGTCGAACAGCGCAGGGTACAATGAGCAGTTCTTC
cdr3_aa: CAISESNSAGYNEQFF

clone_size: .
j_call: TRBJ2-1
d_call: TRBD2
v_call: TRBV14
cdr3_nt: TGTGCCAGCAGCCAACCCTGGACTAGCTCTAACAATGAGCAGTTCTTC
cdr3_aa: CASSQPWTSSNNEQFF

clone_size: .
j_call: TRBJ2-3
d_call: TRBD2
v_call: TRBV4-2
cdr3_nt: TGTGCCAGCAGCCAAGAAGGACGGCTAGCGGGAGGGGCAGATACGCAGTATTTT
cdr3_aa: CASSQEGRLAGGADTQYF

clone_size: .
j_call: TRBJ2-3
d_call: TRBD1
v_call: TRBV14
cdr3_nt: TGTGCCAGCAGCCTCCGAGGGACAGGAGCGTTAGCAGATACGCAGTATTTT
cdr3_aa: CASSLRGTGALADTQYF

clone_size: once
j_call: TRBJ2-2
d_call: TRBD1
v_call: TRBV6-1
cdr3_nt: TGTGCCAGCAGTGGGACAGGGGGGCGCCCCACCGGGGAGCTGTTTTTT
cdr3_aa: CASSGTGGRPTGELFF

clone_size: .
j_call: TRBJ2-3
d_call: .
v_call: TRBV27
cdr3_nt: TGTGCCAGCAGTTTAATCAGGGCGAGAGATACGCAGTATTTT
cdr3_aa: CASSLIRARDTQYF

clone_size: .
j_call: TRBJ1-6
d_call: TRBD1
v_call: TRBV5-1
cdr3_nt: TGCGCCAGCAGCTTGCAACAGGGACAGAGATCACCCCTCCACTTT
cdr3_aa: CASSLQQGQRSPLHF

clone_size: .
j_call: TRBJ1-1
d_call: .
v_call: TRBV2
cdr3_nt: TGTGCCAGCAGTCTTGGCCCGAACACTGAAGCTTTCTTT
cdr3_aa: CASSLGPNTEAFF

clone_size: .
j_call: TRBJ2-1
d_call: TRBD1
v_call: TRBV30
cdr3_nt: TGTGCCTGGAGTGGGACAGGGAACAATGAGCAGTTCTTC
cdr3_aa: CAWSGTGNNEQFF

clone_size: .
j_call: TRBJ2-1
d_call: .
v_call: TRBV7-8
cdr3_nt: TGTGCCAGCAGCTTCCGGACAGCTTACAATGAGCAGTTCTTC
cdr3_aa: CASSFRTAYNEQFF

clone_size: few
j_call: TRBJ1-1
d_call: .
v_call: TRBV2
cdr3_nt: TGTGCCAGCAGTGACAGGGAAACCAACACTGAAGCTTTCTTT
cdr3_aa: CASSDRETNTEAFF

clone_size: .
j_call: TRBJ2-7
d_call: .
v_call: TRBV6-5
cdr3_nt: TGTGCCAGCAGTTACTCGAGGACTCCCTGGTACGAGCAGTACTTC
cdr3_aa: CASSYSRTPWYEQYF

clone_size: .
j_call: TRBJ2-7
d_call: .
v_call: TRBV6-5
cdr3_nt: TGTGCCAGCAGTTTAGGGAGTATCTACGAGCAGTACTTC
cdr3_aa: CASSLGSIYEQYF

clone_size: .
j_call: TRBJ2-3
d_call: .
v_call: TRBV4-1
cdr3_nt: TGCGCCAGCAGCCAAGAGAGGCTAGTGGGTCCAGATACGCAGTATTTT
cdr3_aa: CASSQERLVGPDTQYF

clone_size: .
j_call: TRBJ2-3
d_call: .
v_call: TRBV5-1
cdr3_nt: TGCGCCAGCAGCTTTGGGGGCACAGATACGCAGTATTTT
cdr3_aa: CASSFGGTDTQYF

clone_size: .
j_call: TRBJ1-4
d_call: .
v_call: TRBV6-1
cdr3_nt: TGTGCCAGCAGTGTAGGGGAGGACGAAAAACTGTTTTTT
cdr3_aa: CASSVGEDEKLFF

clone_size: .
j_call: TRBJ2-3
d_call: TRBD2
v_call: TRBV4-3
cdr3_nt: TGCGCCAGCAGCCAGTTAGCGGGAGAAACAGATACGCAGTATTTT
cdr3_aa: CASSQLAGETDTQYF

clone_size: .
j_call: TRBJ2-7
d_call: .
v_call: TRBV6-5
cdr3_nt: TGTGCCAGCAGTCTGACAGTTTTAACCTACGAGCAGTACTTC
cdr3_aa: CASSLTVLTYEQYF